This TCR beta chain was obtained from a study of CD8+ T cells in alopecia areata. Across the whole study: Treatment of the treated patients consisted of oral tofacitinib, 5 to 10 mg twice daily.

Looked up from germline, CDR1 is MDHEN and CDR2 is SYDVKM. The CDR3 runs 14 residues. V lost 6 bases to trimming and J lost 3 bases, with 15 bases between them. TCR sequencing used cDNA made by reverse transcription of extracted RNA. Sequencing used immunoSEQ multiplex PCR; TCRdb keeps in-frame clones, though not all of them. The sample shows tens of thousands of clones, roughly 60% of them seen only once. This clone has at least ten counts. The sample in question was CD8+ T cells sorted from blood, obtained at week 0. V gene TRBV28 combines with J gene TRBJ2-7; D is perhaps TRBD2 (5 bases). This sequence was found in a human donor with alopecia areata. The CDR3 DNA sequence: TGTGCCAGCAGCCGTGAGGGCGCTTACTACGAGCAGTACTTC. This encodes CASSREGAYYEQYF.